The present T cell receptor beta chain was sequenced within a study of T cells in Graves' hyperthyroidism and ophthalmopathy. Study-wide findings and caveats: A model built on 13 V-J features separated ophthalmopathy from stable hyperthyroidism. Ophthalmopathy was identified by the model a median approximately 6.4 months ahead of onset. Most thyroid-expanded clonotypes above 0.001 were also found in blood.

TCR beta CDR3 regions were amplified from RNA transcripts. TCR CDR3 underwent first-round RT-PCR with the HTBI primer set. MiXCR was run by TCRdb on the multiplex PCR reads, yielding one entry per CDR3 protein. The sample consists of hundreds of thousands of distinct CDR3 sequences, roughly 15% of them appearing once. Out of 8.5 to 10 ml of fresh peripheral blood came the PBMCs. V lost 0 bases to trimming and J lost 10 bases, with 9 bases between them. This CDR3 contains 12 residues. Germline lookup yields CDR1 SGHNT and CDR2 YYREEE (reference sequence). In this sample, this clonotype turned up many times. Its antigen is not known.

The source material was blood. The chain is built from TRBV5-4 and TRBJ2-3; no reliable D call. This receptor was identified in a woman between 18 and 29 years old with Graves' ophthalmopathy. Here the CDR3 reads CASSLGGPSQYF. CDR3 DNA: TGTGCCAGCAGCTTGGGTGGCCCGTCGCAGTATTTT. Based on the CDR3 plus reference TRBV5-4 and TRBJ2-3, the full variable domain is ETGVTQSPTHLIKTRGQQVTLRCSSQSGHNTVSWYQQALGQGPQFIFQYYREEENGRGNFPPRFSGLQFPNYSSELNVNALELDDSALYLCASSLGGPSQYFGPGTRLTVL.